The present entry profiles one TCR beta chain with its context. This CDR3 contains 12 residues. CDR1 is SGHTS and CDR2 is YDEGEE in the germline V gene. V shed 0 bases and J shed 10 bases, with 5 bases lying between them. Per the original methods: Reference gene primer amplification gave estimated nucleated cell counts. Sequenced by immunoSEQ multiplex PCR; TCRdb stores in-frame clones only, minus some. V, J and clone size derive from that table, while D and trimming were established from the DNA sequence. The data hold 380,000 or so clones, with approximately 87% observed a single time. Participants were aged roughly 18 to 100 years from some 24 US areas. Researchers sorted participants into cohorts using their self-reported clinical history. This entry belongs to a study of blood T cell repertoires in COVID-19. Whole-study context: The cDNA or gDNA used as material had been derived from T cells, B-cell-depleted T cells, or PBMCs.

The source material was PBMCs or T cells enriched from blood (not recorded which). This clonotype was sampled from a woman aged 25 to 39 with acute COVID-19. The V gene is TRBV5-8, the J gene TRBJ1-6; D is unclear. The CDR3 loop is CASSLAYSPLHF. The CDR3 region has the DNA TGTGCCAGCAGCTTGGCCTACTCACCCCTCCACTTT.